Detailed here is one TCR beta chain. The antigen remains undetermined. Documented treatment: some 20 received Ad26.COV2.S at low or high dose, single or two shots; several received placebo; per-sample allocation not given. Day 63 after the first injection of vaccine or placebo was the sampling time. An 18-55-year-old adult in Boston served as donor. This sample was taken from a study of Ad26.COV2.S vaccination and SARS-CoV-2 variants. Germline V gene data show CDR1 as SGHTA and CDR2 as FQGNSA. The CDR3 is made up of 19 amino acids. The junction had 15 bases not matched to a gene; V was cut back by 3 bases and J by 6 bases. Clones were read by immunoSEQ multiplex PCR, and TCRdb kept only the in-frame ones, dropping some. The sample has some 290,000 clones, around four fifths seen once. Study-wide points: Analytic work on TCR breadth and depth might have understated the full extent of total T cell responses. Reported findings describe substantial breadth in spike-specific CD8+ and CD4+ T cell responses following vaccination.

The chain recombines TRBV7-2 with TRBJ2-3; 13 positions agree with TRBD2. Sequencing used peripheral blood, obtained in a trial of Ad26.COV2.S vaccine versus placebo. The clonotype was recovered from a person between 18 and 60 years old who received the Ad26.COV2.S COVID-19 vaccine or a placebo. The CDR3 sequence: CASSFRKSLAGGPKDTQYF. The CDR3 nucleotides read TGTGCCAGCAGCTTCCGAAAATCACTAGCGGGGGGGCCCAAGGATACGCAGTATTTT. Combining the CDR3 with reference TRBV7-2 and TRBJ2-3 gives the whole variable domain GAGVSQSPSNKVTEKGKDVELRCDPISGHTALYWYRQSLGQGLEFLIYFQGNSAPDKSGLPSDRFSAERTGGSVSTLTIQRTQQEDSAVYLCASSFRKSLAGGPKDTQYFGPGTRLTVL.